This T cell receptor beta chain originates from a study of cytomegalovirus exposure and HLA in healthy donors. Points from the study as a whole: Rarity held for most TCR sequences, but there were some public TCRs that occurred in many donors. Subsequent analysis showed first-cohort TCR clusters tending to co-occur in around 110 validation repertoires.

Concerning this clone itself: The antigen is not known.

From the approximately 120-subject validation cohort, which was separate from the approximately 670-subject first cohort, the donors were drawn. The germline V gene has CDR1 MDHEN and CDR2 SYDVKM. Trimming shortened V by 3 bases and J by 12 bases, and 12 bases separated the two germline ends. The CDR3 is 12 residues long. Only in-frame clones appear in the TCRdb table, and some are missing; sequencing was by immunoSEQ multiplex PCR. The table has 80,000 to 95,000 clones, over 85% seen once. This sequence was found in a woman aged 25 to 45 in good health and CMV-seropositive. Material: PBMCs. The chain links TRBV28 to TRBJ2-1; D is possibly TRBD1 (5 bases). The DNA of the CDR3 is TGTGCCAGCAGTTTTCCAGGGCCAGGGCAGTTCTTC. Protein sequence: CASSFPGPGQFF.